Listed below are T cell receptor beta chains from one sample, sequenced in a study of cytomegalovirus exposure and HLA in healthy donors. TCRdb keeps only in-frame clones here, not all; method: immunoSEQ multiplex PCR. The table records approximately 59,000 clones, 60% to 80% of them present only once. What was sequenced was PBMCs. These receptors were taken from a man under 40 in good health and CMV-seronegative. Both conserved end residues are part of each CDR3. D genes are given only for firm matches. Only part of the rows carry a size: once, few, many, or a class if the clone is expanded.

TRBV18	-	-	14	TRBJ1-5	CASSPQGQDQPQHF	TGTGCCAGCTCACCCCAGGGGCAAGATCAGCCCCAGCATTTT
TRBV7-2	-	TRBD2	15	TRBJ2-3	CASRVAGASTDTQYF	TGTGCCAGCAGGGTAGCGGGGGCTAGCACAGATACGCAGTATTTT
TRBV25-1	-	-	14	TRBJ2-5	CASVLDGAQETQYF	TGTGCCAGCGTTCTCGACGGAGCCCAAGAGACCCAGTACTTC
TRBV6-5	-	-	14	TRBJ1-4	CASTTYPPNEKLFF	TGTGCCAGCACCACCTATCCCCCTAATGAAAAACTGTTTTTT
TRBV10-3	-	-	15	TRBJ1-2	CAISGGDVPNYGYTF	TGTGCCATCAGTGGGGGGGACGTTCCTAACTATGGCTACACCTTC
TRBV4-2	-	TRBD1	14	TRBJ1-1	CASSPDRVNTEAFF	TGTGCCAGCAGCCCGGACAGGGTGAACACTGAAGCTTTCTTT
TRBV27	-	-	15	TRBJ2-7	CASSFGGGGRYEQYF	TGTGCCAGCAGTTTCGGAGGGGGGGGCCGTTACGAGCAGTACTTC
TRBV29-1	-	TRBD1	15	TRBJ2-3	CSVEGGQGNTDTQYF	TGCAGCGTTGAGGGGGGACAGGGAAACACAGATACGCAGTATTTT
TRBV6-5	-	-	14	TRBJ2-5	CASSRRSGQETQYF	TGTGCCAGCTCCCGGAGGTCCGGCCAAGAGACCCAGTACTTC
TRBV13	few	-	13	TRBJ2-1	CASSLTPSSEQFF	TGTGCCAGCAGCTTAACCCCCTCCAGTGAGCAGTTCTTC
TRBV10-1	once	-	14	TRBJ2-7	CARPPRLCFVEQYF	TGCGCCCGACCTCCCCGACTATGCTTCGTGGAGCAGTACTTC
TRBV9	-	-	10	TRBJ1-1	CARRGTEAFF	TGTGCCAGAAGGGGCACTGAAGCTTTCTTT
TRBV2	-	-	15	TRBJ1-4	CASSPPAGTNEKLFF	TGTGCCAGCAGCCCCCCCGCCGGAACTAATGAAAAACTGTTTTTT
TRBV6-5	-	-	13	TRBJ1-2	CASSTGVNYGYTF	TGTGCCAGCAGTACCGGGGTTAACTATGGCTACACCTTC
TRBV7-2	-	TRBD2	15	TRBJ2-3	CASSRFDGGTDTQYF	TGTGCCAGCAGCAGATTTGACGGGGGGACAGATACGCAGTATTTT
TRBV10-3	-	-	17	TRBJ1-5	CAISDLARGTENQPQHF	TGTGCCATCAGTGACCTCGCCAGGGGCACGGAGAATCAGCCCCAGCATTTT
TRBV5-1	-	-	16	TRBJ2-1	CASSPFVQEYYNEQFF	TGCGCCAGCAGCCCATTTGTCCAGGAATATTACAATGAGCAGTTCTTC
TRBV13	few	-	16	TRBJ2-3	CASSLPSRVSTDTQYF	TGTGCCAGCAGCCTCCCTTCGCGGGTCTCCACAGATACGCAGTATTTT
TRBV4-1	-	-	16	TRBJ2-3	CASSQDPRGGSDTQYF	TGCGCCAGCAGCCAAGATCCCAGGGGTGGGTCAGATACGCAGTATTTT
TRBV6-1	-	-	12	TRBJ1-2	CASSPGEYGYTF	TGTGCCAGCAGTCCGGGGGAATATGGCTACACCTTC
TRBV2	-	TRBD1	14	TRBJ2-7	CASSSGTASYEQYF	TGTGCCAGCAGCTCCGGGACAGCCTCCTACGAGCAGTACTTC
TRBV2	-	TRBD1	15	TRBJ1-5	CASSQTGDGNQPQHF	TGTGCCAGCAGTCAGACAGGGGACGGCAATCAGCCCCAGCATTTT
TRBV30	-	-	13	TRBJ1-5	CAWSGLLNQPQHF	TGTGCCTGGAGCGGACTATTAAATCAGCCCCAGCATTTT
TRBV18	-	-	15	TRBJ1-1	CASSPGQDERRGAFF	TGTGCCAGCTCACCCGGTCAGGACGAGCGTAGGGGAGCTTTCTTT
TRBV27	-	TRBD1	17	TRBJ1-5	CASKAQGGIYSNQPQHF	TGTGCCAGCAAGGCACAGGGGGGGATCTATAGCAATCAGCCCCAGCATTTT
TRBV14	once	-	13	TRBJ2-2	CASSHSNTGELFF	TGTGCCAGCAGCCATAGCAACACCGGGGAGCTGTTTTTT
TRBV9	-	-	12	TRBJ2-1	CASPDSADEQFF	TGTGCCAGCCCGGACAGTGCAGATGAGCAGTTCTTC
TRBV7-8	-	TRBD1	15	TRBJ1-1	CASSLFGTANTEAFF	TGTGCCAGCAGCTTATTTGGGACAGCTAACACTGAAGCTTTCTTT
TRBV6-5	-	-	13	TRBJ2-7	CASSYARSSEQYF	TGTGCCAGCAGTTACGCTCGTTCCAGCGAGCAGTACTTC
TRBV27	-	-	14	TRBJ1-2	CASAYSQSNYGYTF	TGTGCCAGCGCCTACTCACAGTCCAACTATGGCTACACCTTC
TRBV6-5	once	-	15	TRBJ1-4	CAAGQGYATNEKLFF	TGTGCCGCAGGGCAGGGATATGCAACTAATGAAAAACTGTTTTTT
TRBV29-1	-	-	12	TRBJ2-7	CSVGQGNAEQYF	TGCAGCGTTGGGCAGGGGAACGCCGAGCAGTACTTC
TRBV4-2	-	TRBD2	19	TRBJ2-2	CASSQKKGLASGHTGELFF	TGTGCCAGCAGCCAGAAAAAGGGACTAGCGTCGGGGCACACCGGGGAGCTGTTTTTT
TRBV21-1	few	-	22	TRBJ1-3	CASRRLVWVLLWAGSSGNTIYF	TGTGCCAGCAGACGATTAGTTTGGGTTCTGCTTTGGGCCGGTAGCTCTGGAAACACCATATATTTT
TRBV7-9	few	TRBD2	16	TRBJ2-1	CASSHELLAGGSLGFF	TGTGCCAGCAGCCACGAACTACTAGCGGGGGGCTCACTTGGGTTCTTC
TRBV2	-	TRBD1	15	TRBJ1-5	CASSVDRAGNQPQHF	TGTGCCAGCAGTGTGGACAGGGCGGGCAATCAGCCCCAGCATTTT
TRBV30	-	-	19	TRBJ2-1	CAWSVLGRTGNFLGNEQFF	TGTGCCTGGAGTGTACTTGGCCGCACAGGGAACTTTTTAGGTAATGAGCAGTTCTTC
TRBV15	once	-	15	TRBJ2-1	CATSRDRGRYNEQFF	TGTGCCACCAGCAGAGACAGGGGCAGGTACAATGAGCAGTTCTTC
TRBV2	-	TRBD1	15	TRBJ2-7	CATQPGQFSSYEQYF	TGTGCCACCCAACCGGGACAGTTCAGCTCCTACGAGCAGTACTTC
TRBV6-5	-	TRBD1	15	TRBJ1-5	CASSYGQGGNQPQHF	TGTGCCAGCAGTTACGGACAGGGTGGCAATCAGCCCCAGCATTTT
TRBV6-4	-	-	13	TRBJ1-2	CASSQDRFYGYTF	TGTGCCAGCAGTCAAGACAGGTTCTATGGCTACACCTTC
TRBV2	-	-	13	TRBJ1-2	CASSEALGYGYTF	TGTGCCAGCAGTGAAGCGCTCGGGTATGGCTACACCTTC
TRBV19	-	-	13	TRBJ1-2	CASSMGQGYGYTF	TGTGCCAGTAGTATGGGGCAGGGCTATGGCTACACCTTC
TRBV7-8	few	-	12	TRBJ2-3	CASSPSKDTQYF	TGTGCCAGCAGTCCAAGCAAAGATACGCAGTATTTT
TRBV6-5	-	-	15	TRBJ2-4	CASSPGEMAKNIQYF	TGTGCCAGCAGTCCCGGGGAGATGGCCAAAAACATTCAGTACTTC
TRBV19	-	TRBD1	12	TRBJ2-5	CASQQGTGAQYF	TGTGCCAGCCAACAGGGGACAGGGGCCCAGTACTTC
TRBV2	-	-	16	TRBJ2-3	CASSPGQTSISDTQYF	TGTGCCAGCAGCCCCGGACAGACTTCAATTTCAGATACGCAGTATTTT
TRBV5-6	-	TRBD2	16	TRBJ2-5	CASSLWTSGAQETQYF	TGTGCCAGCAGCCTCTGGACTAGCGGGGCTCAAGAGACCCAGTACTTC
TRBV7-2	-	TRBD2	17	TRBJ2-3	CASSFLAGGRHPDTQYF	TGTGCCAGCAGCTTTCTAGCGGGGGGGCGGCACCCTGATACGCAGTATTTT
TRBV7-9	-	-	19	TRBJ2-6	CASSLYMSPVLAGANVLTF	TGTGCCAGCAGCTTATACATGTCGCCAGTCCTGGCTGGGGCCAACGTCCTGACTTTC
TRBV14	-	-	12	TRBJ2-1	CASSQQWEIQFF	TGTGCCAGCAGCCAGCAGTGGGAGATACAGTTCTTC
TRBV9	-	-	13	TRBJ1-5	CASSVDSDQPQHF	TGTGCCAGCAGCGTAGATAGTGATCAGCCCCAGCATTTT
TRBV28	-	-	13	TRBJ2-7	CASSWARDYEQYF	TGTGCCAGCAGTTGGGCCAGGGACTACGAGCAGTACTTC
TRBV6-1	-	-	14	TRBJ1-1	CASNEGQRYAEAFF	TGTGCCAGCAATGAGGGGCAGAGGTACGCTGAAGCTTTCTTT
TRBV7-2	-	TRBD2	18	TRBJ2-1	CASSSLGLAGLAYNEQFF	TGTGCCAGCAGCTCGCTAGGACTAGCGGGTCTCGCCTACAATGAGCAGTTCTTC
TRBV6-5	few	TRBD1	14	TRBJ1-4	CASSQNRGNEKLFF	TGTGCCAGCAGTCAGAACAGGGGAAACGAAAAACTGTTTTTT
TRBV6-1	-	-	21	TRBJ2-1	CASSERLTGTPEGLTYNEQFF	TGTGCCAGCAGTGAACGCCTTACCGGGACTCCGGAGGGGCTAACCTACAATGAGCAGTTCTTC